The present T cell receptor (beta chain) was sequenced within a study of cytomegalovirus exposure and HLA in healthy donors. The study, taken as a whole, reports: Some highly shared sequence variants likely arose as a pipeline artifact.

On this clone itself: Its antigen is unidentified.

Researchers ran the PCR with 60 Vbeta and 13 Jbeta primers. Clones were read by immunoSEQ multiplex PCR, and TCRdb kept only the in-frame ones, dropping some. In the table there are roughly 120,000 clones, about 80% of which are singletons. This CDR3 has 15 residues. In germline, CDR1 is MDHEN, CDR2 SYDVKM. Trimming took 3 bases from V and 3 from J, leaving 14 bases between them. At sampling all donors were nominally healthy, likely with unrecorded immune exposures. This chain connects TRBV28 to TRBJ1-1; no clear D. Specimen: PBMCs. This clonotype was sampled from a man aged 18 to 35 in good health and CMV-seronegative. As DNA, the CDR3 is TGTGCCAGCAGTTTCCTCCTAGTGGGTTACACTGAAGCTTTCTTT. Translating it yields CASSFLLVGYTEAFF.